This T cell receptor beta chain appears in the sequencing data of a study of blood T cell repertoires in COVID-19. Turning to the study itself: The United States, Italy and Spain provided the acute and convalescent COVID-19 samples. T cells, B-cell-depleted T cells, or PBMCs provided the cDNA or gDNA that served as material.

As processed by the authors: Reference gene primer amplification gave nucleated cell count estimates. Repertoires were generated with immunoSEQ multiplex PCR, while TCRdb's copy carries only in-frame clones and drops some. The D gene and trimming were derived from the DNA, and the V and J assignments and clone size from that table. The sample shows 150,000 to 200,000 clones, approximately 83% of them seen only once. The V gene lost 5 bases and the J gene lost 9 bases, with 11 bases spanning the gap. Germline CDR1 is MDHEN and CDR2 is SYDVKM. There are 13 residues in the CDR3. The sequence came from a man in his forties or fifties with active or convalescent COVID-19. The specimen sequenced was peripheral blood. The chain couples TRBV28 to TRBJ1-6, with a weak D call TRBD1 (6 bases). In DNA form, the CDR3 reads TGTGCCAGCAGTCCCAGGACAGTTTCACCCCTCCACTTT. This gives the protein CASSPRTVSPLHF.